This passage covers 27 T cell receptor beta chains from one sample sequenced in a study of human T cells and chemical hapten exposure. This sample's time point: pre-sensitization, week 0. The treatment: therapeutic diphenylcyclopropenone sensitization with weekly scalp DPC. Each CDR3 protein gets one entry after TCRdb re-called the RACE reads with MiXCR. Of around 100,000 distinct CDR3 sequences in the sample, approximately 10% were seen once. The source was whole blood, collected in connection with sensitization to the hapten diphenylcyclopropenone (DPC). These TCRs come from a woman aged 60-70 years with alopecia areata. Some clones in this sample may be carry-over from other donors' samples.

This clonotype was counted ten times or more. This chain uses TRBV7-3 with TRBJ1-1; TRBD1 is a possible D gene (5 bases). Germline CDR1 is SGHTA and CDR2 is FQGTGA. Deletions cut 7 bases from V and 4 bases from J, with 13 bases between. CDR3 size: 13 residues. The CDR3, as DNA: TGTGCCAGCACCCTGGGACTAGGCACTGAAGCTTTCTTT. Translation gives CASTLGLGTEAFF.

This clonotype was found many times. V and J are TRBV20-1 and TRBJ1-2, with D possibly being TRBD1 (5 bases). The CDR3 contains 13 residues. V was clipped by 3 bases and J by 4 bases, with 12 bases between them. Germline loops: CDR1 DFQATT, CDR2 SNEGSKA (reference sequence). CDR3 loop: CSARARASYGYTF. CDR3 sequence (DNA): TGCAGTGCTAGGGCCAGGGCCTCCTATGGCTACACCTTC.

This clonotype was seen at least ten times. The junction does not match germline at one end; this may be a read error. The chain couples TRBV6-5 to TRBJ2-3; 7 positions match TRBD2. The CDR3 is 14 residues long. Germline CDR1 reads MNHEY; CDR2 reads SVGAGI. The CDR3: CASSRQRGGDPQYF. The DNA of the CDR3 is TGTGCCAGCAGTCGCCAGCGGGGAGGAGATCCGCAGTATTTT.

CDR3 nucleotide sequence: TGTGCCAGCAGCTTAAGGGTCGGAGCAACCTACGAGCAGTACTTC. Amino acids: CASSLRVGATYEQYF. The chain uses TRBV7-2 and TRBJ2-7; D is uncertain. V shed 2 bases and J shed 2 bases, with 13 bases lying between them. Germline V gene sequence: CDR1 SGHTA, CDR2 FQGNSA. The length of the CDR3 is 15 residues.

This clonotype came up many times. The J gene is TRBJ2-6, the V gene TRBV2; TRBD1 is a possible D gene (6 bases). CDR3 length: 14 residues. CDR1 and CDR2 from the germline V gene are SNHLY and FYNNEI. Trimming cost V 5 bases and J 3 bases, with 8 bases left between them. Here the CDR3 reads CASSTGLGANVLTF. CDR3 nucleotide sequence: TGTGCCAGCAGTACAGGGCTTGGGGCCAACGTCCTGACTTTC.

This sequence joins TRBV6-4 and TRBJ2-1, with D unclear. Germline V gene lookup returns CDR1 MRHNA and CDR2 SNTAGT. V was cut by 4 bases and J by 8 bases, with 15 bases left in between. The CDR3 runs to 14 residues. The CDR3 DNA is TGTGCCAGCAGTGTGTTAGGGTCTGGGCATGAGCAGTTCTTC. Translating gives CASSVLGSGHEQFF.

This chain joins TRBV15 and TRBJ1-1, with TRBD1 as a possible D gene (5 bases). Trimming pared 0 bases from V and 4 bases from J, leaving 15 bases between. This CDR3 is built from 16 residues. Germline-derived CDR1 and CDR2 are LNHNV and YYDKDF (reference sequence). The CDR3 nucleotides are TGTGCCACCAGCAGAGATGGTGAGGGCCAGGGCACTGAAGCTTTCTTT. Protein product: CATSRDGEGQGTEAFF.

This clonotype was seen repeatedly, ten times or more. The V and J genes are TRBV15 and TRBJ1-2, with a tentative D call TRBD1 (5 bases). With 1 base removed from V and 4 bases from J, the gap between germline ends came to 19 bases. CDR3 length: 17 residues. Germline V CDR1 and CDR2: LNHNV, YYDKDF (reference sequence). Here the CDR3 DNA reads TGTGCCACCAGCAGAGGCACACGGGGGAGATCTTCCTATGGCTACACCTTC. Translating gives CATSRGTRGRSSYGYTF.

This clonotype was recorded at least ten times. V gene TRBV12-3 or TRBV12-4 combines with J gene TRBJ1-4, with 8 bases lining up with TRBD1. V trimming: 4 bases; J trimming: 4 bases; junction bases outside the gene matches: 5. The CDR3 spans 15 residues. CDR3 amino acids: CASSSQGAVNEKLFF. CDR3 sequence (DNA): TGTGCCAGCAGTTCCCAGGGGGCGGTTAATGAAAAACTGTTTTTT.

This clonotype was seen many times. The CDR3 is CASSYRTGDMNTEAFF. DNA of the CDR3: TGTGCCAGCAGCTATAGGACGGGGGATATGAACACTGAAGCTTTCTTT. This sequence joins TRBV5-4 and TRBJ1-1; TRBD1 is a possible D gene (5 bases). The CDR3 loop spans 16 amino acids. Germline CDR1 reads SGHNT; CDR2 reads YYREEE (reference sequence). V dropped 3 bases and J dropped 0 bases, with 15 bases sitting between them.

This clonotype was picked up a small number of times. The gene calls are TRBV6-1 and TRBJ1-2; D not resolved. The germline CDR1 and CDR2 sequences are MNHNS and SASEGT. The CDR3 spans 13 residues. V was clipped by 0 bases and J by 0 bases, with 2 bases between them. CDR3 protein: CASSEATNYGYTF. As DNA, the CDR3 is TGTGCCAGCAGTGAAGCCACTAACTATGGCTACACCTTC.

As regards this clonotype: A much larger clone sits a single nucleotide away, making a read error possible. J is TRBJ1-5 and V is TRBV18, with D unclear. Between the trimmed V and J ends, which lost 3 bases and 9 bases, there was a span of 9 bases. The germline V gene has CDR1 KGHSH and CDR2 LQKENI. This CDR3 is built from 12 residues. The CDR3 DNA sequence: TGTGCCAGCTCACCGAGGAATGGGCCCCAGCATTTT. It codes for CASSPRNGPQHF.

The sample holds a few counts of this clonotype. The chain joins TRBV20-1 to TRBJ2-7, with 7 positions matching TRBD2. The CDR3 consists of 13 residues. CDR1 DFQATT and CDR2 SNEGSKA come from the germline V gene (reference sequence). Unmatched junction bases numbered 10, after V lost 4 bases and J lost 7 bases. The CDR3 protein is CSATRGEGREQYF. The DNA of the CDR3 is TGCAGTGCTACCCGGGGGGAGGGACGGGAGCAGTACTTC.

This clonotype was observed at least ten times. The chain combines TRBV3-1 with TRBJ2-5; D is ambiguous. This CDR3 has 11 residues. In germline, CDR1 is LGHDT, CDR2 YNNKEL (reference sequence). V lost 1 base, J lost 6 bases, and 3 bases lay in between. CDR3 residues: CASSQGQTQYF. In DNA form, the CDR3 reads TGTGCCAGCAGCCAAGGTCAGACCCAGTACTTC.

The table lists this clonotype with a few counts. This sequence joins TRBV4-1 and TRBJ2-7, with TRBD2 identical over 11 bases. The J segment lost 3 bases and the V segment lost 1 base, leaving 11 bases of the junction unmatched. CDR3 size: 18 residues. Germline assignment: CDR1 MGHRA and CDR2 YSYEKL. CDR3 in amino acids: CASSQGSSGGTVNYEQYF. CDR3 nucleotide sequence: TGCGCCAGCAGCCAAGGGTCTAGCGGGGGGACGGTAAACTACGAGCAGTACTTC.

This rearrangement joins TRBV18 to TRBJ2-7; D is undetermined. Trimming pared 3 bases from V and 7 bases from J, leaving 13 bases between. The length of the CDR3 is 13 residues. Per germline, CDR1 KGHSH and CDR2 LQKENI. DNA of the CDR3: TGTGCCAGCTCACCGTCCGATCGGCGGGAGCAGTACTTC. This encodes CASSPSDRREQYF.

In the case of this clonotype: A much larger clone differs from this one at a single base, so this may be a read error. The chain links TRBV5-1 to TRBJ1-4, with unresolved D. Trimming left V 3 bases short and J 10 bases short, with 16 bases between. The CDR3 is 14 amino acids. Germline V gene lookup returns CDR1 SGHRS and CDR2 YFSETQ. CDR3 sequence reads: CASSSTNPGAKLFF. In nucleotides, the CDR3 is TGCGCCAGCAGCTCGACAAACCCCGGCGCAAAACTGTTTTTT. Drawing the rest from reference TRBV5-1 and TRBJ1-4, the complete variable domain is KAGVTQTPRYLIKTRGQQVTLSCSPISGHRSVSWYQQTPGQGLQFLFEYFSETQRNKGNFPGRFSGRQFSNSRSEMNVSTLELGDSALYLCASSSTNPGAKLFFGSGTQLSVL.

This clonotype came up many times. CDR3 sequence (DNA): TGTGCCAGCAGTTCCCAGGAGAATGAAAAACTGTTTTTT. It codes for CASSSQENEKLFF. The J gene is TRBJ1-4, the V gene TRBV12-3 or TRBV12-4, with D uncertain. V lost 4 bases to trimming and J lost 5 bases, with 8 bases between them. The CDR3 has 13 residues.

V is TRBV10-1 and J is TRBJ2-3, with 7 bases identical to TRBD2. The CDR3 extends over 13 amino acids. Germline-derived CDR1 and CDR2 are WNHNN and SYGVQD (reference sequence). V lost 6 bases and J lost 4; bases outside the gene matches: 4. CDR3 residues: CASSQGGPDTQYF. The CDR3 DNA is TGCGCCAGCAGCCAGGGAGGGCCAGATACGCAGTATTTT.

V is TRBV29-1 and J is TRBJ2-1; a possible D gene is TRBD2 (5 bases). Trimming removed 4 bases from V and 2 bases from J, with 12 bases in between. Germline lookup yields CDR1 SQVTM and CDR2 ANQGSEA. CDR3 size: 14 residues. The CDR3 DNA follows: TGCAGCGTTGGGACTGGCGGGCCCTACAATGAGCAGTTCTTC. Its protein product is CSVGTGGPYNEQFF.

The chain links TRBV19 to TRBJ1-5; 7 bases match TRBD1. The germline gives CDR1 LNHDA, CDR2 SQIVND (reference sequence). This CDR3 comprises 13 residues. V shed 6 bases, J shed 2 bases, and the junction held 1 base outside the gene matches. This CDR3 is CASRGTGNQPQHF. The CDR3, as DNA: TGTGCCAGTAGGGGGACAGGCAATCAGCCCCAGCATTTT.

This clonotype came up many times. This chain uses TRBV19 with TRBJ1-5, with D possibly TRBD1 on 5 matching bases. Per the germline V gene, CDR1 is LNHDA and CDR2 is SQIVND (reference sequence). The CDR3 has 16 amino acids. The V end was cut by 3 bases, the J end by 2 bases, with 14 bases between. In nucleotides, the CDR3 is TGTGCCAGTAGTATCGGGGACGGGAAGGGCAATCAGCCCCAGCATTTT. As protein: CASSIGDGKGNQPQHF.

This clonotype was recorded at least ten times. The chain has TRBV4-1 and TRBJ1-5; 11 bases map to TRBD1. Germline V gene sequence: CDR1 MGHRA, CDR2 YSYEKL. The trim removed 4 bases at V and 7 bases at J, leaving 6 bases unmatched. This CDR3 has 15 amino acids. CDR3 residues: CASSPGQGARQPQHF. For the CDR3, the DNA is TGCGCCAGCAGCCCCGGACAGGGGGCGCGGCAGCCCCAGCATTTT.

Here the CDR3 DNA reads TGTGCCAGCAGCAAACCGGACAGGGATCTTGGCTACACCTTC. As protein: CASSKPDRDLGYTF. The chain is built from TRBV7-2 and TRBJ1-2; 8 nucleotides agree with TRBD1. CDR3 size: 14 residues. The germline V gene encodes CDR1 SGHTA and CDR2 FQGNSA. V shed 5 bases, J shed 7 bases, and the junction held 9 bases outside the gene matches.

The rearrangement joins TRBV9 to TRBJ2-1, with 7 bases aligning to TRBD1. CDR1 and CDR2 (germline): SGDLS, YYNGEE. V lost 2 bases to trimming and J lost 7 bases; unmatched junction nucleotides: 3. This CDR3 contains 13 residues. This CDR3 is CASSVTGRNEQFF. The CDR3 nucleotides are TGTGCCAGCAGCGTGACAGGGAGAAATGAGCAGTTCTTC. The full variable domain, completed using reference TRBV9 and TRBJ2-1, is DSGVTQTPKHLITATGQRVTLRCSPRSGDLSVYWYQQSLDQGLQFLIQYYNGEERAKGNILERFSAQQFPDLHSELNLSSLELGDSALYFCASSVTGRNEQFFGPGTRLTVL.

This clonotype was seen a few times. The chain carries TRBV9 and TRBJ2-2; D call uncertain. V lost 3 bases and J lost 7, with 10 bases in between. Germline CDR1 is SGDLS and CDR2 is YYNGEE. This CDR3 has 13 amino acids. The CDR3: CASSAQFGGELFF. The CDR3 DNA sequence: TGTGCCAGCAGCGCCCAGTTTGGCGGGGAGCTGTTTTTT.

The genes are TRBV4-1 and TRBJ1-1, with TRBD1 as a possible D gene (6 bases). The CDR3 sequence is 15 residues long. Trimming took off 0 bases at V and 3 bases at J, with 11 bases between the two ends. The germline V gene has CDR1 MGHRA and CDR2 YSYEKL. The CDR3 sequence: CASSQDLAGDTEAFF. CDR3 nucleotides: TGCGCCAGCAGCCAAGATCTTGCAGGGGACACTGAAGCTTTCTTT.